The clone carrying this T cell receptor (beta chain) has more than one count but fewer than ten. The entry originates in a study of shared clonotypes between healthy human individuals. Splitting of each subset's genomic DNA was done evenly across several immunoSEQ plates. Only in-frame clones appear in the TCRdb table, and some are missing; sequencing was by immunoSEQ multiplex PCR. The table has approximately 100,000 clones, about 72% seen once. Germline loops: CDR1 SGHAT, CDR2 FQNNGV. J was trimmed by 5 bases and V by 3 bases; bases with no gene match: 14. CDR3 length: 18 amino acids. The sample consisted of memory CD8+ T cells sorted from blood. Subset meaning: CD45RO+ cells pooled with CCR7-negative TemRA cells. This sequence originates from a woman aged 25 to 45 in good health. The genes are TRBV11-2 and TRBJ2-1, with 9 bases matching TRBD2. The CDR3 is CASSFPTLAGGTDNEQFF. CDR3 bases: TGTGCCAGCAGCTTTCCCACTTTGGCGGGAGGGACGGACAATGAGCAGTTCTTC.